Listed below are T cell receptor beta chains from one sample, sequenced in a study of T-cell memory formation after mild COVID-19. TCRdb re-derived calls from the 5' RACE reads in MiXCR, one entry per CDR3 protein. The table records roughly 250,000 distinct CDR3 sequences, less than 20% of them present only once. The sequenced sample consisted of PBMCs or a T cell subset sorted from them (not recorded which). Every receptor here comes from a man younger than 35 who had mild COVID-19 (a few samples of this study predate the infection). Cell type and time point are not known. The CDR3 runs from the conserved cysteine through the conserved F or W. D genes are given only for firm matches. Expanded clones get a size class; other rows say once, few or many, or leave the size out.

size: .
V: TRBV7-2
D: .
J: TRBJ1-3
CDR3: CASSFNSLPSGNTIYF
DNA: TGTGCCAGCAGCTTTAACAGCTTACCCTCTGGAAACACCATATATTTT

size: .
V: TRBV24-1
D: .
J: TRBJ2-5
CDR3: CATSPGLGPLETQYF
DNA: TGTGCCACCTCACCGGGCCTAGGCCCCCTGGAGACCCAGTACTTC

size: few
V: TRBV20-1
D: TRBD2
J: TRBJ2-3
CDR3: CSASGTSGGLFTDTQYF
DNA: TGCAGTGCTAGTGGGACTAGCGGGGGCCTCTTCACAGATACGCAGTATTTT

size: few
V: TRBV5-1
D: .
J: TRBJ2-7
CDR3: CASSLFPHSDSYEQYF
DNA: TGCGCCAGCAGCTTATTCCCCCACAGCGACTCCTACGAGCAGTACTTC

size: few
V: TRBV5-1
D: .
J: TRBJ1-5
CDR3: CASSLGVGGNQPQHF
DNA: TGCGCCAGCAGCTTGGGCGTGGGGGGCAATCAGCCCCAGCATTTT

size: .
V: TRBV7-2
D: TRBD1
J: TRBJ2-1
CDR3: CASSSLRDRVFNEQFF
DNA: TGTGCCAGCAGCTCTCTCCGGGACAGGGTTTTTAATGAGCAGTTCTTC

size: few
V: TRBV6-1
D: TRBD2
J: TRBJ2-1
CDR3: CASSDPAGDPSSYNEQFF
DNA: TGTGCCAGCAGTGATCCAGCGGGGGACCCAAGCTCCTACAATGAGCAGTTCTTC

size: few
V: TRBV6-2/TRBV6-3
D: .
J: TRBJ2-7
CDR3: CASSYSVLSVVEQYF
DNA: TGTGCCAGCAGTTACAGTGTCCTGAGCGTCGTCGAGCAGTACTTC

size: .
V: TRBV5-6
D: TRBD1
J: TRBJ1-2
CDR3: CASSLMGQHMSYTF
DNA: TGTGCCAGCAGCCTTATGGGACAGCATATGAGCTACACCTTC

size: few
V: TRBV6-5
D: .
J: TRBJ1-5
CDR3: CASSYGPPSLEPQHF
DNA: TGTGCCAGCAGTTACGGGCCCCCTAGCCTCGAGCCCCAGCATTTT

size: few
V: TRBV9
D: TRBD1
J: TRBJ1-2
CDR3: CASTRDSNYGYTF
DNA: TGTGCCAGCACCCGGGACAGTAACTATGGCTACACCTTC

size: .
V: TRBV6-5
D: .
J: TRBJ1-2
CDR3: CASSYSRGNGYTF
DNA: TGTGCCAGCAGTTACTCGAGGGGAAACGGCTACACCTTC

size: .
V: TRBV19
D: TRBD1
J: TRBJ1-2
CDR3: CASSIGAGQYGYTF
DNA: TGTGCCAGTAGTATAGGGGCGGGACAGTATGGCTACACCTTC

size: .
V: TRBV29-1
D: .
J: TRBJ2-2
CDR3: CSVSPGGGVNTGELFF
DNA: TGCAGCGTTTCCCCCGGGGGCGGGGTTAACACCGGGGAGCTGTTTTTT

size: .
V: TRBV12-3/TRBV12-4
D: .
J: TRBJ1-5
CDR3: CASTESRAHQPQHF
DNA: TGTGCCAGCACCGAGAGCAGGGCCCACCAGCCCCAGCATTTT

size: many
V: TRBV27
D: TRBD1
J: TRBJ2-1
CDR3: CASSLSDRGLNEQFF
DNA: TGTGCCAGCAGTTTATCGGACAGGGGACTAAATGAGCAGTTCTTC

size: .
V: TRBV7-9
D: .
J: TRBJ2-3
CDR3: CASSSVSTDTQYF
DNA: TGTGCCAGCAGCTCCGTCAGCACAGATACGCAGTATTTT

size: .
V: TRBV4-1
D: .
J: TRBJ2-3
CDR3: CASSQDWGEPPDTQYF
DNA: TGCGCCAGCAGCCAAGATTGGGGGGAACCACCAGATACGCAGTATTTT

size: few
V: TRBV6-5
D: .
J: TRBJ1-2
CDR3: CASSEYLGGYTF
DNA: TGTGCCAGCAGTGAATACCTCGGAGGCTACACCTTC

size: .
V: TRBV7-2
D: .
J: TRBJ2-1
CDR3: CASSLGGTYNEQFF
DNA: TGTGCCAGCAGCTTAGGGGGCACCTACAATGAGCAGTTCTTC

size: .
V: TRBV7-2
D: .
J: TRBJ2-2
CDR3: CASSFSPGNTGELFF
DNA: TGTGCCAGCAGCTTTTCCCCAGGGAACACCGGGGAGCTGTTTTTT

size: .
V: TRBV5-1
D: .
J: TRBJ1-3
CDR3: CASSNAPGLSSGNTIYF
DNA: TGCGCCAGCAGCAATGCGCCGGGATTGAGCTCTGGAAACACCATATATTTT

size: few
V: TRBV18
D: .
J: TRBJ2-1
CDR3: CASSLVFHSEQFF
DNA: TGTGCCAGCTCACTGGTCTTTCACAGCGAGCAGTTCTTC

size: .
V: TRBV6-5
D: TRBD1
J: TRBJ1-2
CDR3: CASSYGGQGYGYTF
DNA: TGTGCCAGCAGTTACGGGGGACAGGGGTATGGCTACACCTTC

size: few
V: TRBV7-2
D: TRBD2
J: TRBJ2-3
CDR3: CASSLIAREGYF
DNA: TGTGCCAGCAGCTTAATAGCCAGGGAGGGGTATTTT

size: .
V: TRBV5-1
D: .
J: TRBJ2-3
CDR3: CASSRVGGLSTDTQYF
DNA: TGCGCCAGCAGCCGGGTGGGGGGACTCAGCACAGATACGCAGTATTTT

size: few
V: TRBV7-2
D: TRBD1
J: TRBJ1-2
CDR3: CASSPGRDRVFGYTF
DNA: TGTGCCAGCAGCCCAGGCCGGGACAGGGTCTTCGGCTACACCTTC

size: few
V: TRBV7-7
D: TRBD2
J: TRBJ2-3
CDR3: CASSLLAGGPSDTQYF
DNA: TGTGCTAGCAGCCTCCTAGCGGGGGGGCCCTCAGATACGCAGTATTTT